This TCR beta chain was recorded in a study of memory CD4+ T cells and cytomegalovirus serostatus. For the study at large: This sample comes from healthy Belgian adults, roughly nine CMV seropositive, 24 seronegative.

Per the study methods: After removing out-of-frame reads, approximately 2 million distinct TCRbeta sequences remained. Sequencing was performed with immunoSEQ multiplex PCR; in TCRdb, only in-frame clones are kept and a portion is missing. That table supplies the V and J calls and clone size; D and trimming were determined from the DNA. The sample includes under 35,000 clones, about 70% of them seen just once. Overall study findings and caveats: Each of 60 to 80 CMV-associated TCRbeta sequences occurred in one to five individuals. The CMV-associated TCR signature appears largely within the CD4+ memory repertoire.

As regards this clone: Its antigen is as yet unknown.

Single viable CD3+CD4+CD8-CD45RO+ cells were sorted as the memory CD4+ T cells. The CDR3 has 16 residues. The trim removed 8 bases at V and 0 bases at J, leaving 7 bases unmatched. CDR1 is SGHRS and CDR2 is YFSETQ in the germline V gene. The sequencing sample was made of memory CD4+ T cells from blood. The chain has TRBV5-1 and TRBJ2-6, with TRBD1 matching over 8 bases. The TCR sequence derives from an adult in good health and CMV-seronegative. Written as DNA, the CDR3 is TGCGCCAGTAGACAGGGGTTTGGCTCTGGGGCCAACGTCCTGACTTTC. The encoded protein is CASRQGFGSGANVLTF.